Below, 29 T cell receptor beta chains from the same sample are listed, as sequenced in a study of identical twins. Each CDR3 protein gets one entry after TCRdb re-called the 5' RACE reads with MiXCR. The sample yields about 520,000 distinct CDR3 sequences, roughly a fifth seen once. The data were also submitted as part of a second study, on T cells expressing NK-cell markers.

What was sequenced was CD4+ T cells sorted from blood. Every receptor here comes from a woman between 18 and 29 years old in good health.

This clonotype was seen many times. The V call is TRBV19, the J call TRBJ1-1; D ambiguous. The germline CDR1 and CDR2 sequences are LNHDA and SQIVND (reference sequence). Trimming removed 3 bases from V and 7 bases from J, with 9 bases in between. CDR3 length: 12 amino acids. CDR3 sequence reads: CASSIEGLEAFF. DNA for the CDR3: TGTGCCAGTAGTATCGAGGGTCTTGAAGCTTTCTTT. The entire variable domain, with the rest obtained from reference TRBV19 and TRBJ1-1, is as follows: DGGITQSPKYLFRKEGQNVTLSCEQNLNHDAMYWYRQDPGQGLRLIYYSQIVNDFQKGDIAEGYSVSREKKESFPLTVTSAQKNPTAFYLCASSIEGLEAFFGQGTRLTVV.

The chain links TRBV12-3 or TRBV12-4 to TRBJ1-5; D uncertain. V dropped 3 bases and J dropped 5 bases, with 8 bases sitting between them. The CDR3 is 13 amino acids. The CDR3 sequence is CASSFGSHQPQHF. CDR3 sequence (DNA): TGTGCCAGCAGTTTTGGGAGCCATCAGCCCCAGCATTTT.

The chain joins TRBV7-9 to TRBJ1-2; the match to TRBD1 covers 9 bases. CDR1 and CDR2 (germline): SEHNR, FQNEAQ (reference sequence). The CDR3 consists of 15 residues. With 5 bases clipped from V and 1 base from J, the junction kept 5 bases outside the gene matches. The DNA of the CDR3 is TGTGCCAGCAGCCTACGGACAGGGGTTAACTATGGCTACACCTTC. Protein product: CASSLRTGVNYGYTF.

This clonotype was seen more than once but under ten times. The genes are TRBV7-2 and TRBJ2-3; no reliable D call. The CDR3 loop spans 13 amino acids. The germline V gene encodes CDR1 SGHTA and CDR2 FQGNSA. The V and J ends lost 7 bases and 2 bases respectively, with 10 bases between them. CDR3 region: CASIEQNTDTQYF. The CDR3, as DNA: TGTGCCAGCATAGAACAGAACACAGATACGCAGTATTTT.

The CDR3 loop is CASRSTDREVKETQYF. DNA for the CDR3: TGTGCCAGCAGATCAACAGACAGGGAAGTAAAAGAGACCCAGTACTTC. V usage is TRBV7-9 and J usage is TRBJ2-5, with 7 bases lining up with TRBD1. After removal of 6 bases from V and 3 bases from J, the junction contained 13 bases not matched to a gene. Germline V gene sequence: CDR1 SEHNR, CDR2 FQNEAQ (reference sequence). There are 16 residues in the CDR3.

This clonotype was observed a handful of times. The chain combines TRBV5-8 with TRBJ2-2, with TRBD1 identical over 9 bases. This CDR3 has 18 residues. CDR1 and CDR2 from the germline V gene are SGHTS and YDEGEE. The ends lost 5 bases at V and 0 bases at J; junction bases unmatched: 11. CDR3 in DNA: TGTGCCAGCAGTATAATTACAGGGGGCGGCGCGAACACCGGGGAGCTGTTTTTT. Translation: CASSIITGGGANTGELFF.

CDR3 in amino acids: CSVWTGTKAFF. CDR3 nucleotides: TGCAGCGTTTGGACCGGGACAAAAGCTTTCTTT. The gene calls are TRBV29-1 and TRBJ1-1, with TRBD1 as a possible D gene (6 bases). This CDR3 is built from 11 residues. In germline, CDR1 is SQVTM, CDR2 ANQGSEA. The germline V and J ends were trimmed by 5 bases and 9 bases, with 13 bases remaining between them.

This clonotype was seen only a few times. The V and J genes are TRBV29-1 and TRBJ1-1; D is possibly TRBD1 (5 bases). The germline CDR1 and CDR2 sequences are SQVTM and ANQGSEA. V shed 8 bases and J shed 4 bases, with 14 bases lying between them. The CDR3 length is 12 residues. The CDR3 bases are TGCAGCTACGATGTGCAGGGCACTGAAGCTTTCTTT. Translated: CSYDVQGTEAFF.

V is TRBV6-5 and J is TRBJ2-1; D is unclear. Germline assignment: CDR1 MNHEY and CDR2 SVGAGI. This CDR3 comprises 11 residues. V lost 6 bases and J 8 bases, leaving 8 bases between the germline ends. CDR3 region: CASSTHDEQFF. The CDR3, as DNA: TGTGCCAGCAGCACTCACGATGAGCAGTTCTTC.

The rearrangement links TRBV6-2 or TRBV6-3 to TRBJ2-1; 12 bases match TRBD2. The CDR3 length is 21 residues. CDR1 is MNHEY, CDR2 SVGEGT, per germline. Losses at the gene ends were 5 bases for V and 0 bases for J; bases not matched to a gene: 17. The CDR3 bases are TGTGCCAGCAGTCTACGTCCGGGACTAGCGGGTCGTAGGGGCTCCTACAATGAGCAGTTCTTC. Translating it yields CASSLRPGLAGRRGSYNEQFF.

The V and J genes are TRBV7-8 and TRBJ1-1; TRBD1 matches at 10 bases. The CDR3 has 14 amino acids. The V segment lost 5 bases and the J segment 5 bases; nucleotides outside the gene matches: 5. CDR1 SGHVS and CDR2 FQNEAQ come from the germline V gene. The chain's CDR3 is CASSPRTGGTEAFF. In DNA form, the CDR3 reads TGTGCCAGCAGCCCTAGGACAGGGGGAACTGAAGCTTTCTTT.

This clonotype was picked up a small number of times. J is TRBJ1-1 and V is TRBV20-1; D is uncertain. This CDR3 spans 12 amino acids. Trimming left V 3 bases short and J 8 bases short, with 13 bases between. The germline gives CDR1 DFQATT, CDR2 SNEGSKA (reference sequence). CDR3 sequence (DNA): TGCAGTGCTAGTCGGAGCGTTCTAGAAGCTTTCTTT. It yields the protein CSASRSVLEAFF.

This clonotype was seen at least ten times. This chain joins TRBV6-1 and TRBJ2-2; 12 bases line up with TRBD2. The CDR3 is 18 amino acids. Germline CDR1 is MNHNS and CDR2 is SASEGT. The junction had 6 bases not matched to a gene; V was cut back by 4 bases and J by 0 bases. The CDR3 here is CASSADLAGGSNTGELFF. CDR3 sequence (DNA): TGTGCCAGCAGTGCCGATCTAGCGGGGGGGTCGAACACCGGGGAGCTGTTTTTT.

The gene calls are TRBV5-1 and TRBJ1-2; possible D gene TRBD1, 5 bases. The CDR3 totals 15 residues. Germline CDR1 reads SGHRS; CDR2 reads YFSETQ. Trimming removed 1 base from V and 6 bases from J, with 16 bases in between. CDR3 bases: TGCGCCAGCAGCTTGCCTCCTGGGGGGAGAGATGGCTACACCTTC. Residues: CASSLPPGGRDGYTF.

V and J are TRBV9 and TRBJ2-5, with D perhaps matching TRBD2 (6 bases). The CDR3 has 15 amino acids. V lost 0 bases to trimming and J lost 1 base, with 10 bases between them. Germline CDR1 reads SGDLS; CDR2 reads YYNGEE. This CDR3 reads CASSVEPGVQETQYF. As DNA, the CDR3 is TGTGCCAGCAGCGTAGAGCCGGGGGTCCAAGAGACCCAGTACTTC.

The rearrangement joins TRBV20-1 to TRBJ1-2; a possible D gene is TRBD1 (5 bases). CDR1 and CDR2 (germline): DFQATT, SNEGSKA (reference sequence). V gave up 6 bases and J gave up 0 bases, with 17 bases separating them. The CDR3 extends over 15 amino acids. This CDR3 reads CSARQLLLSNYGYTF. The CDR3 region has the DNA TGCAGTGCCAGACAGCTCCTATTATCTAACTATGGCTACACCTTC.

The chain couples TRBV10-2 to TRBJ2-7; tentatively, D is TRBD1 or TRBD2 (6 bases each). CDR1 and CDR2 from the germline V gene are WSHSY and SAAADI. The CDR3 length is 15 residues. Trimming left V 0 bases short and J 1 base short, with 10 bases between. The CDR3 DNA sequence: TGCGCCAGCAGTGAGTCAGGCGGGACATCCTACGAGCAGTACTTC. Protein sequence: CASSESGGTSYEQYF.

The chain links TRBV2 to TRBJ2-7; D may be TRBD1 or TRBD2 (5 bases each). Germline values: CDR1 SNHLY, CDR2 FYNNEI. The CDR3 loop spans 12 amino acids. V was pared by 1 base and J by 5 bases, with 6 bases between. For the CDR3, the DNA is TGTGCCAGCAGTGAAGGAGGGGACGAGCAGTACTTC. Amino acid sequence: CASSEGGDEQYF.

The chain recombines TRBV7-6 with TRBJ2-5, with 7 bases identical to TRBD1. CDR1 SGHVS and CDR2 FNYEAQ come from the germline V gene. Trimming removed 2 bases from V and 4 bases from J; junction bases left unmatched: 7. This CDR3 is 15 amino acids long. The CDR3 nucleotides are TGTGCCAGCAGCTTAATTATGGACAGGCTAGAGACCCAGTACTTC. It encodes CASSLIMDRLETQYF.

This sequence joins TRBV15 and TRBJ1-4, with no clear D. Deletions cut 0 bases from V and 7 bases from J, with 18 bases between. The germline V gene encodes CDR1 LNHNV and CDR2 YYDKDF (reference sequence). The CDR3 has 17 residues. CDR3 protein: CATSRDQEVMMGEKLFF. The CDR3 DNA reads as TGTGCCACCAGCAGAGATCAGGAGGTCATGATGGGTGAAAAACTGTTTTTT.

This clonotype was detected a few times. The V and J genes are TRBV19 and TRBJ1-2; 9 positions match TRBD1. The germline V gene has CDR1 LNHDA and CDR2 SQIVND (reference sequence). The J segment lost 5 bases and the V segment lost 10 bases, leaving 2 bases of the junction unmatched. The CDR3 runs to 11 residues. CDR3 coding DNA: TGTGCCACCGGGACAGGGTATGGCTACACCTTC. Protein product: CATGTGYGYTF.

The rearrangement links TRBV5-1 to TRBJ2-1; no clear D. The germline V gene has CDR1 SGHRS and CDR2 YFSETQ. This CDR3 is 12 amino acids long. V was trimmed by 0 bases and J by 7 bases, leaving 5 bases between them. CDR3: CASSLDWNEQFF. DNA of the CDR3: TGCGCCAGCAGCTTGGACTGGAATGAGCAGTTCTTC. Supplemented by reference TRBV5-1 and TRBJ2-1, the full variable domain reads KAGVTQTPRYLIKTRGQQVTLSCSPISGHRSVSWYQQTPGQGLQFLFEYFSETQRNKGNFPGRFSGRQFSNSRSEMNVSTLELGDSALYLCASSLDWNEQFFGPGTRLTVL.

The CDR3 bases are TGCGCCAGCAGCTTAGAAGGGGGACGGGGCAGACTCTACAATGAGCAGTTCTTC. It translates to CASSLEGGRGRLYNEQFF. This chain connects TRBV5-1 to TRBJ2-1, with D perhaps matching TRBD1 (6 bases). The CDR3 extends over 18 amino acids. Trimming removed 2 bases from V and 3 bases from J, with 21 bases in between. Germline V gene data show CDR1 as SGHRS and CDR2 as YFSETQ.

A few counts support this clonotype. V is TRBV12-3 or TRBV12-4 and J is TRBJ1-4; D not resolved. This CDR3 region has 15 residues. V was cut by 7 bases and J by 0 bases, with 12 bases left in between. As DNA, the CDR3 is TGTGCCAGCACCACTAGAAGGGCAACTAATGAAAAACTGTTTTTT. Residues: CASTTRRATNEKLFF.

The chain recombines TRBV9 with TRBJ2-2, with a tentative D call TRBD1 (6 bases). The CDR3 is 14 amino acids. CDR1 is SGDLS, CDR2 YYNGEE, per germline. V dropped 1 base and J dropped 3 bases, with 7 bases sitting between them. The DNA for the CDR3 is TGTGCCAGCAGCGTACAGGGGTACACCGGGGAGCTGTTTTTT. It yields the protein CASSVQGYTGELFF.

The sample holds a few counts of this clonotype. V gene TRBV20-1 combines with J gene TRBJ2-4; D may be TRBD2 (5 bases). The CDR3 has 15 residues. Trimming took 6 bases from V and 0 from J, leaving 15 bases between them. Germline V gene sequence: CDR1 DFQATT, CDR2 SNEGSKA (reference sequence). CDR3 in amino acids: CSAPPAVIAKNIQYF. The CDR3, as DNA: TGCAGTGCCCCCCCAGCGGTTATAGCCAAAAACATTCAGTACTTC.

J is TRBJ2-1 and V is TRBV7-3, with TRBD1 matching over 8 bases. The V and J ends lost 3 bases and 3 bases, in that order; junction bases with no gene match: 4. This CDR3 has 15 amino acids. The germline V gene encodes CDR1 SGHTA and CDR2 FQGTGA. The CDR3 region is CASSFDRGGYNEQFF. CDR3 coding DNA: TGTGCCAGCAGCTTCGACAGGGGCGGCTACAATGAGCAGTTCTTC.

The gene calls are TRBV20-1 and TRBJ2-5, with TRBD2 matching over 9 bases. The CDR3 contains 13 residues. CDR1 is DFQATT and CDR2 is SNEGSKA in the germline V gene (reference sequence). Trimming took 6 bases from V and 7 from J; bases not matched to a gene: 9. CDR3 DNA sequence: TGCAGTGCGGCGATAAGGCGGGAGGGGACCCAGTACTTC. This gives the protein CSAAIRREGTQYF.

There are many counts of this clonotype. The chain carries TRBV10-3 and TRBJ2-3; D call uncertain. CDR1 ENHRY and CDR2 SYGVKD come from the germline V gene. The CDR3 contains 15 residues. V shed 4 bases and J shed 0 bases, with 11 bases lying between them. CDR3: CAISGDLSSTDTQYF. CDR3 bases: TGTGCCATCAGTGGCGACTTGTCTAGCACAGATACGCAGTATTTT.